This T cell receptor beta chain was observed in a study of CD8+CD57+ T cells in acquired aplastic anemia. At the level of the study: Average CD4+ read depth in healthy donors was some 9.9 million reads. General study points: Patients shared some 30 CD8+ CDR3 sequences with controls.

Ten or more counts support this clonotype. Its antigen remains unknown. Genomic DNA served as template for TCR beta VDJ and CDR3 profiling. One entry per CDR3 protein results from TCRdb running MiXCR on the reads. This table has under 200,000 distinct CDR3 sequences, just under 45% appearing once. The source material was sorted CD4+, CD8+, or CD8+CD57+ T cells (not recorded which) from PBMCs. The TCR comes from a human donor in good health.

The CDR3 DNA reads TGTGCCAGCAGCTTATTCGGGGACAGACTGAAAAACACCATATATTTT. Its protein is CASSLFGDRLKNTIYF. This rearrangement joins TRBV11-1 to TRBJ1-3, with 7 bases fitting TRBD1. The CDR3 runs to 16 residues. Looked up from germline, CDR1 is SGHAT and CDR2 is FQDESV (reference sequence). Trimming at V came to 2 bases and at J to 6 bases, leaving 10 bases not matched to a gene.